This TCR beta chain was captured in a study of molecular identifiers for immune sequencing clone quantification. Background on the study: In replicates, RNA from roughly 18,000 or 92,000 naive CD8 cells was split five ways, four sequenced.

The V end lost 4 bases, the J end lost 3 bases, and 15 bases lay between the germline ends. This CDR3 comprises 16 residues. The germline V gene encodes CDR1 SGHTA and CDR2 FQGNSA. Naive CD8 T cells were picked out by sorting for CD8+CD4-CCR7+CD45RA+. MiXCR, run by TCRdb on the PCR reads, gives a single entry per CDR3 protein. The table lists about half a million distinct CDR3 sequences, about a fifth of them singletons. The source of this sequence is a human donor in good health. Some libraries in this study had Jurkat cell RNA spiked in. The chain combines TRBV7-2 with TRBJ1-4; D perhaps matches TRBD1 (6 bases). Source material: naive CD8+ T cells from blood, with Jurkat cell RNA spiked in. The subset is: FACS-sorted CD8+CD4-CCR7+CD45RA+ naive T cells. The CDR3 bases are TGTGCCAGCAGCTACTCCGGGGGCGGAGCTAATGAAAAACTGTTTTTT. It specifies CASSYSGGGANEKLFF. Using reference TRBV7-2 and TRBJ1-4 for the parts outside the CDR3, the full variable domain is GAGVSQSPSNKVTEKGKDVELRCDPISGHTALYWYRQSLGQGLEFLIYFQGNSAPDKSGLPSDRFSAERTGGSVSTLTIQRTQQEDSAVYLCASSYSGGGANEKLFFGSGTQLSVL.